The entry below gives a single T cell receptor (beta chain) sequence along with its context. This entry comes from a study of T-cell memory formation after mild COVID-19. This CDR3 is built from 14 residues. With 5 bases clipped from V and 5 bases from J, the junction kept 7 bases outside the gene matches. Germline V lookup: CDR1 SGHRS, CDR2 YFSETQ. TCRdb ran MiXCR on the 5' RACE reads and lists one entry per CDR3 protein. Altogether about 430,000 distinct CDR3 sequences are present, 20% to 25% being singletons, with the ten largest covering around 8.1%. The receptor comes from an adult woman who had mild COVID-19 (a few samples of this study predate the infection). Cell type and time point are not known. The V call is TRBV5-1, the J call TRBJ1-1; 9 bases match TRBD1. Input material: PBMCs or a T cell subset sorted from them (not recorded which). The CDR3 is CASRIPGTGTEAFF. In DNA, the CDR3 is TGCGCCAGCAGGATCCCCGGGACAGGGACTGAAGCTTTCTTT. Looking up the rest from reference TRBV5-1 and TRBJ1-1 gives the full variable domain: KAGVTQTPRYLIKTRGQQVTLSCSPISGHRSVSWYQQTPGQGLQFLFEYFSETQRNKGNFPGRFSGRQFSNSRSEMNVSTLELGDSALYLCASRIPGTGTEAFFGQGTRLTVV.